What follows are 30 T cell receptor beta chains derived from one specimen sequenced in a study of technical replicates of blood from a few donors. The table came from immunoSEQ multiplex PCR; TCRdb's copy has only in-frame clones and leaves some out. The table includes more than 15,000 clones, about four fifths detected once. The sample was PBMCs. The receptors were sampled from a human donor in good health. Some clones in this sample may be carry-over from other donors' samples.

The rearrangement uses TRBV28 and TRBJ1-3, with D perhaps TRBD1 (5 bases). Trimming stripped 4 bases from V and 5 bases from J, with 12 bases between. Germline CDR1 and CDR2: MDHEN and SYDVKM. The CDR3 runs to 14 residues. Written as DNA, the CDR3 is TGTGCCAGCAGTTCAGGGTCGATTCGAAACACCATATATTTT. Translating it yields CASSSGSIRNTIYF.

The rearrangement joins TRBV11-2 to TRBJ2-2, with TRBD2 identical over 8 bases. Trimming at V came to 5 bases and at J to 8 bases, leaving 13 bases not matched to a gene. Germline assignment: CDR1 SGHAT and CDR2 FQNNGV. The CDR3 length is 16 residues. CDR3 region: CASSLGTGGSGGELFF. The CDR3 DNA reads as TGTGCCAGCAGCCTGGGTACGGGAGGGAGCGGAGGGGAGCTGTTTTTT.

The V and J genes are TRBV6-5 and TRBJ2-7, with a weak D call TRBD1 (5 bases). The CDR3 has 14 residues. Germline assignment: CDR1 MNHEY and CDR2 SVGAGI. V lost 2 bases and J 0 bases, leaving 8 bases between the germline ends. CDR3 residues: CASSYEDNSYEQYF. The CDR3 nucleotides read TGTGCCAGCAGTTACGAGGACAACTCCTACGAGCAGTACTTC.

The rearrangement joins TRBV6-1 to TRBJ1-1; unclear D gene. V lost 8 bases and J 1 base, leaving 2 bases between the germline ends. Germline CDR1 reads MNHNS; CDR2 reads SASEGT. The CDR3 has 10 residues. The CDR3 region has the DNA TGTGCCAGCCAGAACACTGAAGCTTTCTTT. Its translation is CASQNTEAFF.

The CDR3 nucleotides read TGTGCCAGCAGTCTAACCGCGAAGACCCAGTACTTC. It codes for CASSLTAKTQYF. V and J are TRBV28 and TRBJ2-5; D call uncertain. The CDR3 is made up of 12 amino acids. CDR1 is MDHEN, CDR2 SYDVKM, per germline. V was cut by 5 bases and J by 6 bases, with 10 bases left in between.

The chain employs TRBV19 and TRBJ2-7; 10 bases are shared with TRBD1. After removal of 5 bases from V and 6 bases from J, the junction contained 4 bases not matched to a gene. Germline CDR1 LNHDA, CDR2 SQIVND (reference sequence). The CDR3 has 13 amino acids. The CDR3 here is CASSADRGAEQYF. The CDR3 DNA is TGTGCCAGTAGTGCGGACAGGGGGGCCGAGCAGTACTTC.

The chain has TRBV19 and TRBJ1-2; the D is unclear. The CDR3 extends over 14 amino acids. From germline, CDR1 is LNHDA and CDR2 SQIVND (reference sequence). The V and J ends lost 4 bases and 7 bases respectively, with 16 bases between them. The DNA of the CDR3 is TGTGCCAGTAGTAGCTCTTTCGAGGTGGGTGGCTACACCTTC. Amino acid sequence: CASSSSFEVGGYTF.

CDR3: CASSIGTGSYEQYF. CDR3 nucleotides: TGTGCCAGTAGTATTGGGACAGGGTCCTACGAGCAGTACTTC. The chain couples TRBV19 to TRBJ2-7, with TRBD1 matching 9 bases. This CDR3 comprises 14 residues. Germline CDR1 reads LNHDA; CDR2 reads SQIVND (reference sequence). V lost 3 bases, J lost 1 base, and 1 base stayed unmatched.

This clone was detected only a few times. CDR3 amino acids: CASSLLLGSRDEQFF. The CDR3 DNA reads TGTGCCAGCAGCTTACTTCTTGGTTCTCGGGATGAGCAGTTCTTC. V gene TRBV7-8 combines with J gene TRBJ2-1; D is undetermined. Germline values: CDR1 SGHVS, CDR2 FQNEAQ. This CDR3 comprises 15 residues. V lost 2 bases, J lost 8 bases, and 16 bases lay in between.

This chain uses TRBV6-4 with TRBJ2-1; D perhaps matches TRBD1 (6 bases). The CDR3 covers 13 residues. Trimming took off 2 bases at V and 5 bases at J, with 7 bases between the two ends. In germline, CDR1 is MRHNA, CDR2 SNTAGT. CDR3: CASSDRDNNEQFF. The CDR3 bases are TGTGCCAGCAGTGACCGGGACAACAATGAGCAGTTCTTC.

This chain connects TRBV9 to TRBJ2-7, with 7 bases aligning to TRBD2. The germline V gene has CDR1 SGDLS and CDR2 YYNGEE. V was pared by 4 bases and J by 9 bases, with 13 bases of the junction left unmatched. The CDR3 totals 14 residues. The CDR3 DNA sequence: TGTGCCAGCAGCTGGGGGGGAGGGCTGGGTGTGCAGTACTTC. It translates to CASSWGGGLGVQYF.

This clone was seen a single time. This chain links TRBV2 with TRBJ2-7; 8 nucleotides match TRBD1. V was pared by 8 bases and J by 4 bases, with 10 bases of the junction left unmatched. The CDR3 runs to 14 residues. Germline V gene data show CDR1 as SNHLY and CDR2 as FYNNEI. The CDR3 spells CASAAATGVYEQYF. CDR3 DNA: TGTGCCAGCGCCGCCGCGACAGGGGTTTACGAGCAGTACTTC.

The chain's CDR3 is CAWSRRVEGYTF. The CDR3 DNA reads TGTGCCTGGAGTAGGAGGGTCGAAGGCTACACCTTC. V is TRBV30 and J is TRBJ1-2; the D is unclear. Germline CDR1 and CDR2: GTSNPN and SVGIG (reference sequence). Trimming pared 2 bases from V and 8 bases from J, leaving 12 bases between. The CDR3 has 12 amino acids.

V and J are TRBV6-5 and TRBJ2-5; D call uncertain. This CDR3 comprises 14 residues. From germline, CDR1 is MNHEY and CDR2 SVGAGI. Trimming took off 5 bases at V and 4 bases at J, with 14 bases between the two ends. This CDR3 reads CASSTRFSRETQYF. CDR3 bases: TGTGCCAGCAGTACCCGGTTTAGCCGAGAGACCCAGTACTTC.

The chain is built from TRBV18 and TRBJ2-1; TRBD2 is a possible D gene (5 bases). This CDR3 region has 13 residues. Trimming shortened V by 3 bases and J by 6 bases, and 9 bases separated the two germline ends. Germline-derived CDR1 and CDR2 are KGHSH and LQKENI. The CDR3 region is CASSPLALNEQFF. CDR3 in DNA: TGTGCCAGCTCACCGCTAGCCCTCAATGAGCAGTTCTTC.

This clone was detected once. The rearrangement uses TRBV4-1 and TRBJ1-1; no clear D. There are 16 residues in the CDR3. Germline lookup yields CDR1 MGHRA and CDR2 YSYEKL. Trimming took off 2 bases at V and 0 bases at J, with 13 bases between the two ends. The CDR3 protein is CASSQPEKEMNTEAFF. CDR3 nucleotides: TGCGCCAGCAGCCAACCGGAGAAGGAGATGAACACTGAAGCTTTCTTT.

The DNA of the CDR3 is TGTGCCAGCAGCTTTAGGAATACAGACACTGAAGCTTTCTTT. Residues: CASSFRNTDTEAFF. This rearrangement joins TRBV11-2 to TRBJ1-1; D call uncertain. The CDR3 covers 14 residues. From germline, CDR1 is SGHAT and CDR2 FQNNGV. Trimming took off 3 bases at V and 3 bases at J, with 11 bases between the two ends.

V gene TRBV6-1 combines with J gene TRBJ2-3, with 8 positions matching TRBD2. The CDR3 contains 18 residues. CDR1 and CDR2 from the germline V gene are MNHNS and SASEGT. The V segment lost 4 bases and the J segment 5 bases; nucleotides outside the gene matches: 17. CDR3 sequence (DNA): TGTGCCAGCAGTGCCACCGCGGGCGGGAGGTTCCTGCGAGATACGCAGTATTTT. This translates into CASSATAGGRFLRDTQYF.

The chain recombines TRBV11-2 with TRBJ2-3, with D possibly matching TRBD1 (5 bases). The V end lost 6 bases, the J end lost 2 bases, and 9 bases lay between the germline ends. This CDR3 is built from 13 residues. Germline assignment: CDR1 SGHAT and CDR2 FQNNGV. The CDR3 DNA reads TGTGCCAGCAGAGGGGTAGACACAGATACGCAGTATTTT. Translating it yields CASRGVDTDTQYF.

V is TRBV5-1 and J is TRBJ2-7; 7 nucleotides line up with TRBD1. There are 16 residues in the CDR3. Germline loops: CDR1 SGHRS, CDR2 YFSETQ. V was clipped by 4 bases and J by 5 bases; unmatched bases: 15. In DNA, the CDR3 is TGCGCCAGCAGCATAAGCTATGACAGGGTTTACCACGAGCAGTACTTC. It specifies CASSISYDRVYHEQYF.

This chain uses TRBV28 with TRBJ2-7, with D perhaps TRBD1 (5 bases). This CDR3 is built from 14 residues. V dropped 2 bases and J dropped 5 bases, with 13 bases sitting between them. Per the germline V gene, CDR1 is MDHEN and CDR2 is SYDVKM. This CDR3 is CASSLVPGSHEQYF. In DNA, the CDR3 is TGTGCCAGCAGTTTAGTTCCAGGGTCCCACGAGCAGTACTTC.

The chain couples TRBV10-3 to TRBJ1-5, with a possible D match to TRBD1 (6 bases). Trimming shortened V by 7 bases and J by 3 bases, and 10 bases separated the two germline ends. Germline CDR1 is ENHRY and CDR2 is SYGVKD. The CDR3 spans 13 residues. CDR3 DNA sequence: TGTGCCATCAAAAACAGGGTCAATCAGCCCCAGCATTTT. It specifies CAIKNRVNQPQHF.

V and J are TRBV21-1 and TRBJ2-4; the table's D call, TRBD1, was not checked against the DNA. TRBV21-1 is listed as a pseudogene. The CDR3 is made up of 17 amino acids. The CDR3: CASSKGGTDKAKNIQYF. The DNA of the CDR3 is TGTGCCAGCAGCAAAGGAGGGACAGATAAGGCCAAAAACATTCAGTACTTC.

The rearrangement uses TRBV19 and TRBJ1-5, with 7 bases fitting TRBD1. Germline lookup yields CDR1 LNHDA and CDR2 SQIVND (reference sequence). V lost 5 bases and J lost 4; bases outside the gene matches: 2. This CDR3 region has 13 residues. CDR3 DNA: TGTGCCAGTAGTGGGACAGTTAATCAGCCCCAGCATTTT. Its protein is CASSGTVNQPQHF.

The genes are TRBV6-6 and TRBJ2-7; 8 bases map to TRBD2. CDR3 length equals 15 residues. Germline V CDR1 and CDR2: MNHNY, SVGAGI (reference sequence). The V and J ends lost 6 bases and 3 bases, in that order; junction bases with no gene match: 10. Written as DNA, the CDR3 is TGTGCCAGCAGCCCTCTTGCAGCGGGGGACTACGAGCAGTACTTC. It codes for CASSPLAAGDYEQYF.

J is TRBJ2-7 and V is TRBV30; the D gene is possibly TRBD2 (5 bases). The V gene lost 3 bases and the J gene lost 2 bases, with 14 bases spanning the gap. The length of the CDR3 is 14 residues. Germline CDR1 and CDR2: GTSNPN and SVGIG (reference sequence). The DNA for the CDR3 is TGTGCCTGGAGCCCCCCGGGGTTCACCTACGAGCAGTACTTC. Residues: CAWSPPGFTYEQYF.

The DNA of the CDR3 is TGCGCCAGCAGCTTTACAGGGGGCGGAGAAGCTTTCTTT. As protein: CASSFTGGGEAFF. The gene calls are TRBV5-1 and TRBJ1-1; 9 nucleotides align to TRBD1. The germline V gene encodes CDR1 SGHRS and CDR2 YFSETQ. The ends lost 2 bases at V and 8 bases at J; junction bases unmatched: 4. CDR3 length: 13 amino acids. The full variable domain, rest sourced from reference TRBV5-1 and TRBJ1-1, is KAGVTQTPRYLIKTRGQQVTLSCSPISGHRSVSWYQQTPGQGLQFLFEYFSETQRNKGNFPGRFSGRQFSNSRSEMNVSTLELGDSALYLCASSFTGGGEAFFGQGTRLTVV.

The chain has TRBV29-1 and TRBJ2-3; D might be TRBD2 (5 bases). This CDR3 is 13 amino acids long. Germline V lookup: CDR1 SQVTM, CDR2 ANQGSEA. With 4 bases removed from V and 2 bases from J, the gap between germline ends came to 10 bases. The DNA of the CDR3 is TGCAGCGTTGGGGCGGGCCACACAGATACGCAGTATTTT. Its translation is CSVGAGHTDTQYF.

J is TRBJ2-5 and V is TRBV29-1; maybe TRBD1 (5 bases). Germline loops: CDR1 SQVTM, CDR2 ANQGSEA. Deletions cut 4 bases from V and 2 bases from J, with 17 bases between. The length of the CDR3 is 15 residues. CDR3 coding DNA: TGCAGCGTTGTACCGCGGCAGGGTCTACAAGAGACCCAGTACTTC. It codes for CSVVPRQGLQETQYF.

The chain employs TRBV30 and TRBJ1-6; 8 positions agree with TRBD1. J gave up 13 bases and V 5 bases, and 4 bases lay outside the gene matches. The germline V gene has CDR1 GTSNPN and CDR2 SVGIG (reference sequence). The CDR3 runs to 11 residues. CDR3 coding DNA: TGTGCCTGGGGGACAGGCGGCCCCCTCCACTTT. It yields the protein CAWGTGGPLHF.